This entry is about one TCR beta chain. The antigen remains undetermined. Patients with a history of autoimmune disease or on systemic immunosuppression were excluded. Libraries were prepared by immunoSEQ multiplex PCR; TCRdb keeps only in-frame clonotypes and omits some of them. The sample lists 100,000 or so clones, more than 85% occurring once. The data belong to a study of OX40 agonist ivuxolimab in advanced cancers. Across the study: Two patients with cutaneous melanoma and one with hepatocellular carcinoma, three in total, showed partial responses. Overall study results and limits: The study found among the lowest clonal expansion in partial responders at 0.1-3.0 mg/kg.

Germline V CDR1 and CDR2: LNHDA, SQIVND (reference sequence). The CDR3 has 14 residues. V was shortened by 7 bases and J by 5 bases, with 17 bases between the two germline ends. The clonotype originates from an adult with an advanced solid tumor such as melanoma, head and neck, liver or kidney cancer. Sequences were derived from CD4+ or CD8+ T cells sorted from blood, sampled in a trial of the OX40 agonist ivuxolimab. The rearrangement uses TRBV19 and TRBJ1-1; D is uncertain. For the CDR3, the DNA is TGTGCCAGTACCCTGGCAAGTGGTGGAACTGAAGCTTTCTTT. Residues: CASTLASGGTEAFF.